The 15 T cell receptor beta chains below all came from one sample that was sequenced in a study of T cells in Graves' hyperthyroidism and ophthalmopathy (dated by TCRdb to 2018 to 2020). Libraries came from multiplex PCR. The sequencer was an Illumina HiSeq 2000. Amplification of TCR beta CDR3 regions was carried out from RNA transcripts. For the first round of RT-PCR on the TCR CDR3, the HTBI primer set was used together with the Qiagen OneStep RT-PCR kit. TCRdb reprocessed the public reads (quality trimming at Q25 with fastp, clone calling with MiXCR) and kept in-frame beta chains. Rows are unified per CDR3 protein, each entry keeping the most common DNA and genes. The sample table contains fewer than 450,000 distinct CDR3 sequences; only one count was recorded for around 15% of them. The ten largest clonotypes hold around 20% of the sample. Material for sequencing was blood. These receptors originate from a woman aged 55 to 70 with Graves' ophthalmopathy.

There are a few counts of this clonotype. This chain links TRBV20-1 with TRBJ1-5; TRBD1 matches at 9 bases. This CDR3 spans 15 amino acids. The V gene end was trimmed by 3 bases and the J gene end by 0 bases; junction bases not matched to a gene: 3. CDR1 is DFQATT and CDR2 is SNEGSKA in the germline V gene (reference sequence). The CDR3 DNA follows: TGCAGTGCTAGGGGGACAGGGATTAGCAATCAGCCCCAGCATTTT. Its translation is CSARGTGISNQPQHF.

This clonotype appeared many times. This sequence joins TRBV5-1 and TRBJ2-1; 12 bases map to TRBD2. The CDR3 totals 15 residues. CDR1 and CDR2 from the germline V gene are SGHRS and YFSETQ. J gave up 5 bases and V 2 bases, and 2 bases lay outside the gene matches. The CDR3 region has the DNA TGCGCCAGCAGCTTTGGACTAGCGGGGAACAATGAGCAGTTCTTC. This codes for CASSFGLAGNNEQFF.

This clonotype was picked up a small number of times. The chain joins TRBV7-9 to TRBJ2-1; D is undetermined. The CDR3 sequence is 14 residues long. V was clipped by 5 bases and J by 1 base, with 9 bases between them. The germline gives CDR1 SEHNR, CDR2 FQNEAQ (reference sequence). Here the CDR3 DNA reads TGTGCCAGCAGCCCTATAGTTTCCTACAATGAGCAGTTCTTC. Translated: CASSPIVSYNEQFF. Combining the CDR3 with reference TRBV7-9 and TRBJ2-1 gives the whole variable domain DTGVSQNPRHKITKRGQNVTFRCDPISEHNRLYWYRQTLGQGPEFLTYFQNEAQLEKSRLLSDRFSAERPKGSFSTLEIQRTEQGDSAMYLCASSPIVSYNEQFFGPGTRLTVL.

This clonotype was picked up many times. The rearrangement links TRBV28 to TRBJ2-7; tentatively, D is TRBD1 (6 bases). CDR1 and CDR2 (germline): MDHEN, SYDVKM. This CDR3 contains 14 residues. V was shortened by 7 bases and J by 2 bases, with 15 bases between the two germline ends. The CDR3: CASNPPGETYEQYF. CDR3 nucleotide sequence: TGTGCCAGCAACCCCCCAGGGGAAACCTACGAGCAGTACTTC. The whole variable domain, filled in from reference TRBV28 and TRBJ2-7, reads DVKVTQSSRYLVKRTGEKVFLECVQDMDHENMFWYRQDPGLGLRLIYFSYDVKMKEKGDIPEGYSVSREKKERFSLILESASTNQTSMYLCASNPPGETYEQYFGPGTRLTVT.

At least ten counts were recorded for this clonotype. This sequence joins TRBV12-3 or TRBV12-4 and TRBJ2-2, with TRBD2 matching over 7 bases. The ends lost 2 bases at V and 6 bases at J; junction bases unmatched: 9. The CDR3 covers 16 residues. The CDR3 protein is CASSLSGAGFPGELFF. The CDR3 DNA reads as TGTGCCAGCAGTTTAAGCGGGGCTGGGTTCCCCGGGGAGCTGTTTTTT.

The table lists this clonotype with many counts. V and J are TRBV11-2 and TRBJ2-1; D ambiguous. CDR1 is SGHAT, CDR2 FQNNGV, per germline. CDR3 size: 15 residues. Trimming removed 0 bases from V and 0 bases from J, with 6 bases in between. The CDR3 loop is CASSLEKYSYNEQFF. For the CDR3, the DNA is TGTGCCAGCAGCTTAGAGAAGTACTCCTACAATGAGCAGTTCTTC.

This clonotype was seen a few times. V is TRBV6-1 and J is TRBJ1-5; D is unresolved. The CDR3 consists of 12 residues. Deletions cut 5 bases from V and 4 bases from J, with 6 bases between. The germline CDR1 and CDR2 sequences are MNHNS and SASEGT. CDR3 coding DNA: TGTGCCAGCAGTCGTCCGAATCAGCCCCAGCATTTT. Translation: CASSRPNQPQHF.

This clonotype was seen many times. This chain uses TRBV20-1 with TRBJ2-3; 10 bases fit TRBD2. V was pared by 6 bases and J by 6 bases, with 6 bases of the junction left unmatched. CDR1 and CDR2 (germline): DFQATT, SNEGSKA (reference sequence). The CDR3 covers 13 residues. CDR3 in DNA: TGCAGTGCGGGAGCGGGAGGGCCCGATACGCAGTATTTT. The encoded protein is CSAGAGGPDTQYF.

This clonotype was observed at least ten times. The rearrangement uses TRBV3-1 and TRBJ2-2, with 7 bases identical to TRBD1. Looked up from germline, CDR1 is LGHDT and CDR2 is YNNKEL (reference sequence). V shed 2 bases, J shed 7 bases, and the junction held 4 bases outside the gene matches. The CDR3 extends over 14 amino acids. The CDR3 here is CASSQRTGFGELFF. In DNA, the CDR3 is TGTGCCAGCAGCCAACGGACAGGATTCGGGGAGCTGTTTTTT. Supplemented by reference TRBV3-1 and TRBJ2-2, the full variable domain reads DTAVSQTPKYLVTQMGNDKSIKCEQNLGHDTMYWYKQDSKKFLKIMFSYNNKELIINETVPNRFSPKSPDKAHLNLHINSLELGDSAVYFCASSQRTGFGELFFGEGSRLTVL.

This clonotype was picked up many times. The rearrangement joins TRBV7-2 to TRBJ1-1; D gene uncertain. V was trimmed by 2 bases and J by 3 bases, leaving 10 bases between them. Germline CDR1 reads SGHTA; CDR2 reads FQGNSA. The CDR3 has 14 residues. CDR3 sequence: CASSLYDTYTEAFF. The DNA of the CDR3 is TGTGCCAGCAGCTTATATGACACTTACACTGAAGCTTTCTTT.

The chain links TRBV24-1 to TRBJ2-2; unclear D gene. CDR1 and CDR2 from the germline V gene are KGHDR and SFDVKD. The CDR3 spans 12 residues. V lost 9 bases and J lost 5, with 9 bases in between. CDR3 amino acids: CATVRRTGELFF. CDR3 sequence (DNA): TGTGCCACCGTGAGACGGACCGGGGAGCTGTTTTTT.

A word on this clonotype: At one end the junction does not follow the germline gene, possibly because of a read error. This rearrangement joins TRBV13 to TRBJ1-5; the D gene is possibly TRBD1 (6 bases). The V gene's germline CDR1 is PRHDT and CDR2 FYEKMQ (reference sequence). The CDR3 is 12 amino acids. The CDR3 sequence: CASSFWGQPPHF. The CDR3 region has the DNA TGTGCCAGCAGCTTCTGGGGGCAGCCCCCGCATTTT.

This chain uses TRBV6-1 with TRBJ2-2; D uncertain. Germline V gene lookup returns CDR1 MNHNS and CDR2 SASEGT. Deletions cut 5 bases from V and 9 bases from J, with 10 bases between. This CDR3 region has 12 residues. The CDR3 bases are TGTGCCAGCAGTTCCCCGGGCAGGGAGCTGTTTTTT. This translates into CASSSPGRELFF.

This clonotype has ten or more counts. This chain joins TRBV12-3 or TRBV12-4 and TRBJ2-1, with D possibly matching TRBD2 (5 bases). The CDR3 length is 14 residues. The V and J ends lost 7 bases and 10 bases respectively, with 20 bases between them. The CDR3 sequence is CASTSSQPRREQFF. As DNA, the CDR3 is TGTGCCAGCACGTCTAGCCAACCGAGGCGGGAGCAGTTCTTC.

J is TRBJ2-3 and V is TRBV2; 12 positions agree with TRBD2. The V and J ends lost 7 bases and 6 bases, in that order; junction bases with no gene match: 8. Germline CDR1 is SNHLY and CDR2 is FYNNEI. The CDR3 loop spans 15 amino acids. CDR3 sequence: CASTSTGLAGDTQYF. The CDR3 DNA reads TGTGCCAGCACCAGCACGGGACTAGCGGGCGATACGCAGTATTTT.